This T cell receptor beta chain was retrieved from a study of blood T cell repertoires in COVID-19. Study context: Some COVID-19 samples were acute and others convalescent; all came from the United States, Italy and Spain.

Original methodology: Amplification from reference gene primers served as the basis for estimated nucleated cell counts. Clones were read by immunoSEQ multiplex PCR, and TCRdb kept only the in-frame ones, dropping some. V and J calls and clone size are given by that table; D and trimming were obtained from the DNA. Altogether approximately 210,000 clones are present, about 91% being singletons, with the ten largest covering 1.4% to 1.5%. V shed 1 base and J shed 0 bases, with 21 bases lying between them. Germline V CDR1 and CDR2: WNHNN, SYGVQD (reference sequence). This CDR3 region has 19 residues. The chain links TRBV10-1 to TRBJ1-1; D uncertain. The TCR originated in a man between 18 and 35 years old with active or convalescent COVID-19. Material for sequencing was peripheral blood. CDR3 protein: CASSEFRGSGSLLNTEAFF. CDR3 DNA: TGCGCCAGCAGTGAGTTTCGAGGCTCCGGCAGTCTGTTGAACACTGAAGCTTTCTTT.